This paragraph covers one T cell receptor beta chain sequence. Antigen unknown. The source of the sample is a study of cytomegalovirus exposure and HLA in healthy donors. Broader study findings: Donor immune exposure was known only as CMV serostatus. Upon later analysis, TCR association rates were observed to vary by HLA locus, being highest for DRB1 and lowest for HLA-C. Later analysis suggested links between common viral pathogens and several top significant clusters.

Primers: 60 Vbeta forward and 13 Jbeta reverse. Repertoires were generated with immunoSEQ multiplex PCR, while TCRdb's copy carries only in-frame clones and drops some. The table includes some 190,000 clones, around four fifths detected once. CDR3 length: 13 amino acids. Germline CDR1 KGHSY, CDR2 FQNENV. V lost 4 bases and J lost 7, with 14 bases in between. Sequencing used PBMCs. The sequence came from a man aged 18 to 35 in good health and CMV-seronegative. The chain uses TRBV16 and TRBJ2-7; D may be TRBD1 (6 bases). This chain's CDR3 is CASSPQQGREQYF. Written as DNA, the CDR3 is TGTGCCAGCAGCCCACAACAGGGCCGGGAGCAGTACTTC.